Shown below are 26 T cell receptor beta chains from a single sample sequenced in a study of cytomegalovirus exposure and HLA in healthy donors. Amplification used 60 Vbeta primers and 13 Jbeta primers. Sequencing used immunoSEQ multiplex PCR; TCRdb keeps in-frame clones, though not all of them. The sample consists of roughly 200,000 clones, 77% of them appearing once. The specimen was PBMCs. The receptor source for this set is a woman aged 55 to 70 in good health and CMV-seropositive.

CDR3 nucleotides: TGCAGCGTTGGACAGGGCGAGCAGCCCCAGCATTTT. This encodes CSVGQGEQPQHF. The chain carries TRBV29-1 and TRBJ1-5, with 7 nucleotides matching TRBD1. The CDR3 spans 12 residues. CDR1 is SQVTM, CDR2 ANQGSEA, per germline. J gave up 7 bases and V 4 bases, and 4 bases lay outside the gene matches.

V usage is TRBV27 and J usage is TRBJ2-2; 7 bases match TRBD1. CDR3 length equals 16 residues. Per the germline V gene, CDR1 is MNHEY and CDR2 is SMNVEV (reference sequence). V trimming: 3 bases; J trimming: 0 bases; junction bases outside the gene matches: 4. The CDR3 protein is CASSLGTDANTGELFF. The CDR3 DNA reads as TGTGCCAGCAGTTTGGGGACAGACGCGAACACCGGGGAGCTGTTTTTT.

A note on this clone: The junction departs from germline at one end; a sequencing error may be responsible. The chain recombines TRBV7-7 with TRBJ2-5; TRBD2 agrees at 11 bases. This CDR3 region has 15 residues. CDR1 and CDR2 from the germline V gene are SSHAT and FNYEAQ (reference sequence). Here the CDR3 DNA reads TGTGCTAGCAGCCGTAGCGGGAGGGCCGAGGAGACCCAGTACTTC. Its protein is CASSRSGRAEETQYF.

The genes are TRBV30 and TRBJ2-3, with 8 bases that match TRBD2. V trimming: 5 bases; J trimming: 9 bases; junction bases outside the gene matches: 7. This CDR3 has 12 amino acids. Germline V CDR1 and CDR2: GTSNPN, SVGIG (reference sequence). CDR3 nucleotides: TGTGCCTGGTTGCCGGGAGGGCAGACGCAGTATTTT. This gives the protein CAWLPGGQTQYF. The variable domain in full, completed from reference TRBV30 and TRBJ2-3, reads SQTIHQWPATLVQPVGSPLSLECTVEGTSNPNLYWYRQAAGRGLQLLFYSVGIGQISSEVPQNLSASRPQDRQFILSSKKLLLSDSGFYLCAWLPGGQTQYFGPGTRLTVL.

This clone was observed once. The rearrangement links TRBV9 to TRBJ2-3; perhaps TRBD1 as D (5 bases). Trimming pared 4 bases from V and 0 bases from J, leaving 12 bases between. Per the germline V gene, CDR1 is SGDLS and CDR2 is YYNGEE. The CDR3 is made up of 15 amino acids. The CDR3, as DNA: TGTGCCAGCAGCTGGGGCAGCTTTAGCACAGATACGCAGTATTTT. This gives the protein CASSWGSFSTDTQYF. The whole variable domain, filled in from reference TRBV9 and TRBJ2-3, reads DSGVTQTPKHLITATGQRVTLRCSPRSGDLSVYWYQQSLDQGLQFLIQYYNGEERAKGNILERFSAQQFPDLHSELNLSSLELGDSALYFCASSWGSFSTDTQYFGPGTRLTVL.

The chain links TRBV18 to TRBJ2-7, with TRBD1 as a possible D gene (5 bases). Germline V gene sequence: CDR1 KGHSH, CDR2 LQKENI. This CDR3 has 16 residues. The V gene lost 3 bases and the J gene lost 0 bases, with 15 bases spanning the gap. In DNA form, the CDR3 reads TGTGCCAGCTCACCCATCCAGGGTATCGCCTCCTACGAGCAGTACTTC. Its translation is CASSPIQGIASYEQYF.

This chain joins TRBV6-1 and TRBJ1-1; D not certain. This CDR3 is built from 14 residues. With 3 bases removed from V and 2 bases from J, the gap between germline ends came to 10 bases. Germline values: CDR1 MNHNS, CDR2 SASEGT. The CDR3 DNA follows: TGTGCCAGCAGTGAGTACCCACTAAACACTGAAGCTTTCTTT. It specifies CASSEYPLNTEAFF.

This clone was counted between two and nine times. CDR3 DNA sequence: TGTGCCTGGACACCCCTGGGGGCACGGAGGGAAAAACTGTTTTTT. Protein sequence: CAWTPLGARREKLFF. This sequence joins TRBV30 and TRBJ1-4; D may be TRBD1 (6 bases). V was clipped by 4 bases and J by 8 bases, with 20 bases between them. Germline V gives CDR1 GTSNPN, CDR2 SVGIG (reference sequence). The CDR3 length is 15 residues.

This clone has a single count. The chain is built from TRBV15 and TRBJ1-1; D uncertain. Trimming stripped 3 bases from V and 3 bases from J, with 23 bases between. Germline V gives CDR1 LNHNV, CDR2 YYDKDF (reference sequence). The CDR3 length is 18 residues. The CDR3 DNA is TGTGCCACCAGCAGCCCTCCCGGAGCCGGGAATCGGGACACTGAAGCTTTCTTT. It yields the protein CATSSPPGAGNRDTEAFF.

There are a few counts of this clone. The sample carries other DNA sequences with the same CDR3. The chain combines TRBV9 with TRBJ2-7, with 13 bases identical to TRBD2. Looked up from germline, CDR1 is SGDLS and CDR2 is YYNGEE. V dropped 4 bases and J dropped 2; count of bases not matched to a gene: 3. The CDR3 is made up of 15 amino acids. The CDR3 nucleotides read TGTGCCAGCAGCCAAGGGACTAGCGGGACCTACGAGCAGTACTTC. It codes for CASSQGTSGTYEQYF.

This clone was counted once. The genes are TRBV2 and TRBJ1-5, with 7 nucleotides matching TRBD1. The CDR3 consists of 15 residues. V gave up 6 bases and J gave up 2 bases; unmatched junction bases: 7. Germline CDR1 and CDR2: SNHLY and FYNNEI. The CDR3 DNA follows: TGTGCCAGCAGGACAGGGATTGGAGGCAATCAGCCCCAGCATTTT. Translation: CASRTGIGGNQPQHF.

For this clone: Mismatch with germline at one junction end may stem from a read error. V and J are TRBV9 and TRBJ2-1, with 8 bases fitting TRBD2. The CDR3 consists of 15 residues. The germline gives CDR1 SGDLS, CDR2 YYNGEE. The CDR3 reads CASSVLGTSYTEQFF. The CDR3 bases are TGTGCCAGCAGCGTATTAGGGACTAGTTACACTGAGCAGTTCTTC.

J is TRBJ1-1 and V is TRBV18; D not resolved. The germline CDR1 and CDR2 sequences are KGHSH and LQKENI. The CDR3 has 14 residues. Trimming removed 8 bases from V and 4 bases from J, with 17 bases in between. The chain's CDR3 is CASAIPSRLTEAFF. The CDR3 DNA reads TGTGCCAGCGCTATACCCAGCAGACTCACTGAAGCTTTCTTT. Using reference TRBV18 and TRBJ1-1 for the parts outside the CDR3, the full variable domain is NAGVMQNPRHLVRRRGQEARLRCSPMKGHSHVYWYRQLPEEGLKFMVYLQKENIIDESGMPKERFSAEFPKEGPSILRIQQVVRGDSAAYFCASAIPSRLTEAFFGQGTRLTVV.

This chain uses TRBV9 with TRBJ1-2; 7 nucleotides match TRBD1. CDR1 and CDR2 from the germline V gene are SGDLS and YYNGEE. V trimming: 4 bases; J trimming: 0 bases; junction bases outside the gene matches: 6. CDR3 length: 15 amino acids. In DNA form, the CDR3 reads TGTGCCAGCAGCCCAGGGACAGATCCTAACTATGGCTACACCTTC. It yields the protein CASSPGTDPNYGYTF.

The genes are TRBV28 and TRBJ1-5; D may be TRBD1 (5 bases). Per the germline V gene, CDR1 is MDHEN and CDR2 is SYDVKM. V was trimmed by 3 bases and J by 6 bases, leaving 15 bases between them. The CDR3 loop spans 15 amino acids. This CDR3 reads CASSLASPGIQPQHF. The CDR3 DNA reads TGTGCCAGCAGTTTGGCCTCCCCAGGGATTCAGCCCCAGCATTTT.

V gene TRBV4-2 combines with J gene TRBJ2-3; D might be TRBD1 (5 bases). V was pared by 1 base and J by 4 bases, with 21 bases between. The CDR3 runs 18 residues. CDR1 is LGHNA and CDR2 is YNFKEQ in the germline V gene. The CDR3 DNA sequence: TGTGCCAGCAGCCAAGGACGGGTTGGGGCAGGGTCTGCAGATACGCAGTATTTT. This encodes CASSQGRVGAGSADTQYF.

This clone was detected only once. The chain is built from TRBV29-1 and TRBJ1-2; D gene uncertain. Germline CDR1 SQVTM, CDR2 ANQGSEA. This CDR3 spans 11 amino acids. The CDR3 region has the DNA TGCACCGCAGGCAGTGACTATGGCTACACCTTC. This encodes CTAGSDYGYTF.

This clone was detected a few times. This chain uses TRBV28 with TRBJ2-7, with 8 positions matching TRBD1. The germline gives CDR1 MDHEN, CDR2 SYDVKM. Germline trimming cut 3 bases from V and 6 bases from J; bases unmatched to any gene: 7. The CDR3 contains 14 residues. In DNA, the CDR3 is TGTGCCAGCAGTTTTGGACAGGGAAGGAGCGAGCAGTACTTC. Amino acids: CASSFGQGRSEQYF. The full variable domain, with the rest looked up from reference TRBV28 and TRBJ2-7, is DVKVTQSSRYLVKRTGEKVFLECVQDMDHENMFWYRQDPGLGLRLIYFSYDVKMKEKGDIPEGYSVSREKKERFSLILESASTNQTSMYLCASSFGQGRSEQYFGPGTRLTVT.

In its sample, this clone was seen once. This chain joins TRBV27 and TRBJ1-1; maybe TRBD1 (5 bases). The germline V gene has CDR1 MNHEY and CDR2 SMNVEV (reference sequence). Trimming pared 6 bases from V and 0 bases from J, leaving 14 bases between. The CDR3 covers 15 residues. As DNA, the CDR3 is TGTGCCAGCAGCTCGGTGGGGGGGATGAACACTGAAGCTTTCTTT. Its protein is CASSSVGGMNTEAFF.

The chain recombines TRBV27 with TRBJ1-5; 8 bases fit TRBD1. Germline-derived CDR1 and CDR2 are MNHEY and SMNVEV (reference sequence). J gave up 5 bases and V 5 bases, and 11 bases lay outside the gene matches. The CDR3 covers 16 residues. This CDR3 reads CASSPIGQGRDQPQHF. The CDR3 coding sequence is TGTGCCAGCAGTCCCATAGGACAGGGAAGGGATCAGCCCCAGCATTTT.

This chain links TRBV7-2 with TRBJ2-1, with D possibly being TRBD2 (5 bases). Trimming left V 5 bases short and J 4 bases short, with 12 bases between. Per germline, CDR1 SGHTA and CDR2 FQGNSA. This CDR3 spans 14 amino acids. CDR3 protein: CASSLPTIYNEQFF. The CDR3 DNA reads TGTGCCAGCAGCCTGCCGACTATATACAATGAGCAGTTCTTC.

Concerning this clone: Different DNA sequences within this sample yield the same CDR3. The chain links TRBV4-2 to TRBJ2-5; 8 bases align to TRBD1. The V and J ends lost 2 bases and 4 bases, in that order; junction bases with no gene match: 3. This CDR3 comprises 14 residues. Germline CDR1 and CDR2: LGHNA and YNFKEQ. The CDR3 DNA reads as TGTGCCAGCAGCCAACCAGGGGGCAGAGAGACCCAGTACTTC. Protein: CASSQPGGRETQYF.

This clone was recorded only once. The chain recombines TRBV5-1 with TRBJ1-4; D gene unclear. The CDR3 is made up of 14 amino acids. Between the trimmed V and J ends, which lost 4 bases and 4 bases, there was a span of 11 bases. CDR1 is SGHRS and CDR2 is YFSETQ in the germline V gene. The chain's CDR3 is CASSLTGINEKLFF. As DNA, the CDR3 is TGCGCCAGCAGCCTGACGGGGATTAATGAAAAACTGTTTTTT.

This clone was counted once. This sequence joins TRBV11-3 and TRBJ2-7; D gene ambiguous. The germline CDR1 and CDR2 sequences are SGHNT and YENEEA. Trimming left V 8 bases short and J 3 bases short, with 14 bases between. The CDR3 length is 13 residues. The CDR3 reads CASSRGAIYEQYF. CDR3 DNA: TGTGCCAGCTCGCGCGGTGCTATCTACGAGCAGTACTTC.

V and J are TRBV27 and TRBJ2-7; the D gene is possibly TRBD2 (5 bases). The CDR3 loop spans 15 amino acids. CDR1 and CDR2 from the germline V gene are MNHEY and SMNVEV (reference sequence). With 5 bases removed from V and 1 base from J, the gap between germline ends came to 15 bases. The CDR3 bases are TGTGCCAGCAGTCCTACTAGTCTGGGGTCCTACGAGCAGTACTTC. It translates to CASSPTSLGSYEQYF.

This chain uses TRBV5-8 with TRBJ2-1, with 10 bases that match TRBD1. Germline V gene sequence: CDR1 SGHTS, CDR2 YDEGEE. This CDR3 is 15 amino acids long. Germline trimming cut 0 bases from V and 7 bases from J; bases unmatched to any gene: 4. The chain's CDR3 is CASSLGQGAGNEQFF. CDR3 coding DNA: TGTGCCAGCAGCTTGGGACAGGGGGCAGGGAATGAGCAGTTCTTC.